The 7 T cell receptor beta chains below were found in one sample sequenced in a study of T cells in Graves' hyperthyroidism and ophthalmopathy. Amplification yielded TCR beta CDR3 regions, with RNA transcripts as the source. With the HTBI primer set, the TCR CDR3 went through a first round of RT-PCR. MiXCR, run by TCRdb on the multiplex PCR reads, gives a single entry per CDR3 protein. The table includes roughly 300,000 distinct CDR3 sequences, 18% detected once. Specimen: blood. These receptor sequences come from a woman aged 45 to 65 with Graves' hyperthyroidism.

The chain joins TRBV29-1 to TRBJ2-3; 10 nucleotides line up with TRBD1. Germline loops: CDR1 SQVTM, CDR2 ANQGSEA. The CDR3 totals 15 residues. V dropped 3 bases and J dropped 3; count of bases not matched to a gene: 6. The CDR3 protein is CSVEASGQGTDTQYF. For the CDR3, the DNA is TGCAGCGTTGAGGCCTCGGGACAGGGGACAGATACGCAGTATTTT.

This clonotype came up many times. CDR3 sequence: CARPQGNRELFF. The DNA of the CDR3 is TGCGCCAGACCCCAGGGAAATAGGGAGCTGTTTTTT. The chain carries TRBV5-1 and TRBJ2-2; a possible D gene is TRBD1 (5 bases). The CDR3 loop spans 12 amino acids. V was cut by 8 bases and J by 9 bases, with 14 bases left in between. Germline V gene lookup returns CDR1 SGHRS and CDR2 YFSETQ.

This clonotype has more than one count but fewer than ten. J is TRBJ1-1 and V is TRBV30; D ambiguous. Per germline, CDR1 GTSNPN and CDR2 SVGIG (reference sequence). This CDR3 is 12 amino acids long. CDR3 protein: CSIFLLNTEAFF. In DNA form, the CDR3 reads TGTTCTATCTTCCTCTTGAACACTGAAGCTTTCTTT. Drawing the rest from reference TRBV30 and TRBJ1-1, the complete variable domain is SQTIHQWPATLVQPVGSPLSLECTVEGTSNPNLYWYRQAAGRGLQLLFYSVGIGQISSEVPQNLSASRPQDRQFILSSKKLLLSDSGFYLCSIFLLNTEAFFGQGTRLTVV.

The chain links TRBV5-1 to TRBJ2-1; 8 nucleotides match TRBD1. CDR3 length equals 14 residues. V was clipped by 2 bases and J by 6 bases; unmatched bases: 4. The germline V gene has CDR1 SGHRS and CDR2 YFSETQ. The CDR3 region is CASSFTGGRNEQFF. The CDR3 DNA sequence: TGCGCCAGCAGCTTTACAGGGGGGCGCAATGAGCAGTTCTTC.

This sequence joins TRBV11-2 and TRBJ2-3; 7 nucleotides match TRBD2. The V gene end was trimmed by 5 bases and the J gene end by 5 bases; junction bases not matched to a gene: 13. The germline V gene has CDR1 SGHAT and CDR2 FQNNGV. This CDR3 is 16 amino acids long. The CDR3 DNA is TGTGCCAGCAGCCCGCATGAGGGGAGGGCCGGAGATACGCAGTATTTT. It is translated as CASSPHEGRAGDTQYF.

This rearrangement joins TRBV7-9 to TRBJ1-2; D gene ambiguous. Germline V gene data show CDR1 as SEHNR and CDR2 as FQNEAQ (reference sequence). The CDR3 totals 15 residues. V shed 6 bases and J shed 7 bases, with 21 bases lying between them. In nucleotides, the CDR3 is TGTGCCAGCAGTAGCTCGGAGGGAAGACCTAGTGGCTACACCTTC. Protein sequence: CASSSSEGRPSGYTF. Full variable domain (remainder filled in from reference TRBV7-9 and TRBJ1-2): DTGVSQNPRHKITKRGQNVTFRCDPISEHNRLYWYRQTLGQGPEFLTYFQNEAQLEKSRLLSDRFSAERPKGSFSTLEIQRTEQGDSAMYLCASSSSEGRPSGYTFGSGTRLTVV.

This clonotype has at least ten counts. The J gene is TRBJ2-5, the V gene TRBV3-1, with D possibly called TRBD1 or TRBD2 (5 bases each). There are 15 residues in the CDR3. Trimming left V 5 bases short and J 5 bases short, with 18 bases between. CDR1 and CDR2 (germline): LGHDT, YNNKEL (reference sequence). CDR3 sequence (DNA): TGTGCCAGCAGCTTCCGGGACCTCAAGCAGGAGACCCAGTACTTC. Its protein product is CASSFRDLKQETQYF.